This T cell receptor (beta chain) is drawn from a study of post-analysis software for immune sequencing data. Study at large: There were relapsing-remitting, secondary progressive and progressive-relapsing multiple sclerosis among the disease courses included.

Each TCR beta cDNA library carried unique molecular identifiers. TCRdb reprocessed the PCR reads with MiXCR, giving one entry per CDR3 protein. The repertoire has 820,000 or so distinct CDR3 sequences, roughly 50% of them found once; the top ten carry under 6%. Study outcomes and limitations: When patients were compared with controls, 4 or 5 TRBV segments were more frequent, TRBV5-6, TRBV5-1 and TRBV20-1 among them.

Trimming pared 8 bases from V and 7 bases from J, leaving 14 bases between. The germline gives CDR1 MNHNS, CDR2 SASEGT. The length of the CDR3 is 13 residues. This clonotype was detected once. Its target is unknown. V usage is TRBV6-1 and J usage is TRBJ2-2; D not certain. The sequencing input was blood. The sequence was collected from a girl between 10 and 17 years old with multiple sclerosis. The CDR3 protein is CASPSPASGELFF. Here the CDR3 DNA reads TGTGCCAGCCCCTCCCCGGCTAGCGGGGAGCTGTTTTTT.